Below, 32 T cell receptor beta chains from the same sample are listed, as sequenced in a study of CD4+ T cells in melanoma. TCRdb's table, derived via immunoSEQ multiplex PCR, lists solely in-frame clones and lacks some. This table has under 20,000 clones, around 76% appearing once. Sample: cells from a culture (not recorded whether cultured in vitro). The receptors derive from a human donor with melanoma.

The CDR3 loop reads CASSEGIDRRNYGYTF. DNA of the CDR3: TGTGCCAGCAGTGAAGGGATAGACAGGCGGAACTATGGCTACACCTTC. The chain combines TRBV6-1 with TRBJ1-2; D perhaps matches TRBD1 (6 bases). This CDR3 region has 16 residues. Germline V lookup: CDR1 MNHNS, CDR2 SASEGT. Trimming shortened V by 1 base and J by 2 bases, and 14 bases separated the two germline ends.

This clone has just a few counts. This chain connects TRBV4-1 to TRBJ1-6; no clear D. This CDR3 comprises 15 residues. CDR1 is MGHRA, CDR2 YSYEKL, per germline. Between the trimmed V and J ends, which lost 1 base and 7 bases, there was a span of 11 bases. The CDR3, as DNA: TGCGCCAGCAGCCAAGTAATCACAAGGAATTCACCCCTCCACTTT. The encoded protein is CASSQVITRNSPLHF.

The V gene is TRBV10-1, the J gene TRBJ1-1, with 7 nucleotides matching TRBD1. Germline V gene data show CDR1 as WNHNN and CDR2 as SYGVQD (reference sequence). V trimming: 6 bases; J trimming: 3 bases; junction bases outside the gene matches: 13. This CDR3 is built from 16 residues. DNA for the CDR3: TGCGCCAGCAGGGGAACTCACCGGGACAGCTACACTGAAGCTTTCTTT. The encoded protein is CASRGTHRDSYTEAFF.

The V call is TRBV6-6, the J call TRBJ1-2, with D perhaps TRBD1 (5 bases). V lost 2 bases, J lost 3 bases, and 10 bases lay in between. In germline, CDR1 is MNHNY, CDR2 SVGAGI (reference sequence). CDR3 length equals 14 residues. CDR3 sequence (DNA): TGTGCCAGCAGTTACAGGGGCCGAGACTATGGCTACACCTTC. Its protein product is CASSYRGRDYGYTF.

This CDR3 is CASSFGGTYTGELFF. The CDR3 nucleotides are TGTGCCAGCAGCTTCGGGGGGACTTACACCGGGGAGCTGTTTTTT. This sequence joins TRBV7-2 and TRBJ2-2, with 7 bases lining up with TRBD2. V dropped 3 bases and J dropped 3; count of bases not matched to a gene: 4. Germline V gene lookup returns CDR1 SGHTA and CDR2 FQGNSA. The CDR3 is 15 amino acids.

This clone is a singleton in its sample. The rearrangement links TRBV7-9 to TRBJ1-2; TRBD1 might be the D (6 bases). Trimming pared 1 base from V and 3 bases from J, leaving 12 bases between. Germline CDR1 SEHNR, CDR2 FQNEAQ (reference sequence). The CDR3 is 15 residues long. The DNA for the CDR3 is TGTGCCAGCAGCTTAGGGGGGGCGCGGCACTATGGCTACACCTTC. It is translated as CASSLGGARHYGYTF.

The V and J genes are TRBV2 and TRBJ2-5, with TRBD2 identical over 9 bases. The CDR3 has 15 residues. Germline V CDR1 and CDR2: SNHLY, FYNNEI. V gave up 5 bases and J gave up 1 base; unmatched junction bases: 5. The CDR3, as DNA: TGTGCCAGCAGTATCGCTAGCGGGGTCCAAGAGACCCAGTACTTC. Amino acids: CASSIASGVQETQYF.

The chain combines TRBV2 with TRBJ2-7; no clear D. The CDR3 loop spans 13 amino acids. V dropped 6 bases and J dropped 1 base, with 10 bases sitting between them. Per germline, CDR1 SNHLY and CDR2 FYNNEI. The CDR3 here is CASSQPISYEQYF. As DNA, the CDR3 is TGTGCCAGCAGCCAACCGATATCCTACGAGCAGTACTTC.

The J gene is TRBJ1-1, the V gene TRBV6-6; no clear D. V was shortened by 7 bases and J by 4 bases, with 10 bases between the two germline ends. The length of the CDR3 is 12 residues. Germline V gene data show CDR1 as MNHNY and CDR2 as SVGAGI (reference sequence). In nucleotides, the CDR3 is TGTGCCAGCAATGTGGGATCCACTGAAGCTTTCTTT. This gives the protein CASNVGSTEAFF.

As concerns this clone: One end of the junction is discordant with germline, which a read error may explain. CDR3: CASSLDTGLLFF. CDR3 DNA sequence: TGTGCCAGTAGTTTAGATACAGGGTTACTGTTTTTT. The chain carries TRBV19 and TRBJ1-4, with a possible D match to TRBD1 (6 bases). The V gene's germline CDR1 is LNHDA and CDR2 SQIVND (reference sequence). The CDR3 has 12 residues.

This chain joins TRBV5-5 and TRBJ2-7; tentative D call: TRBD1 (7 bases). The CDR3 loop spans 15 amino acids. CDR1 and CDR2 from the germline V gene are SGHKS and YYEKEE (reference sequence). Trimming took 2 bases from V and 4 from J, leaving 16 bases between them. CDR3 sequence (DNA): TGTGCCAGCAGCTTTGGGGGGACAGTAATTTACGAGCAGTACTTC. Protein sequence: CASSFGGTVIYEQYF.

This clone has a single count. The chain is built from TRBV6-1 and TRBJ1-1, with D possibly matching TRBD1 (5 bases). V was pared by 5 bases and J by 1 base, with 11 bases between. CDR1 is MNHNS and CDR2 is SASEGT in the germline V gene. CDR3 length: 14 residues. The CDR3 protein is CASSRDSSNTEAFF. The CDR3 coding sequence is TGTGCCAGCAGTCGGGACTCATCGAACACTGAAGCTTTCTTT.

The rearrangement links TRBV18 to TRBJ1-1; possibly TRBD1 for D (5 bases). The CDR3 is 14 amino acids. Germline V gives CDR1 KGHSH, CDR2 LQKENI. With 4 bases removed from V and 2 bases from J, the gap between germline ends came to 11 bases. CDR3: CASSRDSFNTEAFF. The CDR3 DNA reads as TGTGCCAGCTCACGAGACAGTTTTAACACTGAAGCTTTCTTT. Combining the CDR3 with reference TRBV18 and TRBJ1-1 gives the whole variable domain NAGVMQNPRHLVRRRGQEARLRCSPMKGHSHVYWYRQLPEEGLKFMVYLQKENIIDESGMPKERFSAEFPKEGPSILRIQQVVRGDSAAYFCASSRDSFNTEAFFGQGTRLTVV.

The rearrangement links TRBV4-1 to TRBJ2-2; D gene unclear. The germline V gene has CDR1 MGHRA and CDR2 YSYEKL. Between the trimmed V and J ends, which lost 0 bases and 5 bases, there was a span of 10 bases. CDR3 length: 15 residues. CDR3 nucleotide sequence: TGCGCCAGCAGCCAAGATTGGGTTCCGACCGGGGAGCTGTTTTTT. It yields the protein CASSQDWVPTGELFF.

The chain carries TRBV2 and TRBJ2-1, with D possibly TRBD2 on 5 matching bases. CDR3 length: 15 residues. V lost 4 bases and J lost 1, with 11 bases in between. Germline V CDR1 and CDR2: SNHLY, FYNNEI. The CDR3 is CASSGWRQSYNEQFF. CDR3 bases: TGTGCCAGCAGTGGTTGGAGGCAATCCTACAATGAGCAGTTCTTC.

J is TRBJ1-6 and V is TRBV19; D is perhaps TRBD1 (6 bases). Germline lookup yields CDR1 LNHDA and CDR2 SQIVND (reference sequence). V was clipped by 1 base and J by 15 bases, with 13 bases between them. The CDR3 sequence is 13 residues long. CDR3 amino acids: CASSIGTVPYLHF. CDR3 DNA sequence: TGTGCCAGTAGTATAGGGACAGTGCCCTACCTCCACTTT.

The chain recombines TRBV5-6 with TRBJ2-7; D unresolved. Deletions cut 2 bases from V and 4 bases from J, with 7 bases between. Germline lookup yields CDR1 SGHDT and CDR2 YYEEEE. This CDR3 comprises 12 residues. CDR3 sequence: CASSLPGYEQYF. The CDR3 DNA reads as TGTGCCAGCAGCTTACCAGGATACGAGCAGTACTTC.

This clone was recorded a few times. The chain is built from TRBV2 and TRBJ1-2; 8 bases are a match to TRBD1. CDR3 length: 13 residues. V lost 4 bases and J lost 4; bases outside the gene matches: 2. In germline, CDR1 is SNHLY, CDR2 FYNNEI. CDR3 residues: CASSAGQVYGYTF. DNA for the CDR3: TGTGCCAGCAGTGCGGGACAGGTCTATGGCTACACCTTC.

This clone was seen only once. This chain connects TRBV7-8 to TRBJ2-3, with TRBD2 matching over 11 bases. The germline V gene encodes CDR1 SGHVS and CDR2 FQNEAQ. Unmatched junction bases numbered 8, after V lost 2 bases and J lost 4 bases. This CDR3 spans 17 amino acids. For the CDR3, the DNA is TGTGCCAGCAGCTTAACCGCCTTAGCGGGGGGGGCAGATACGCAGTATTTT. Encoded protein: CASSLTALAGGADTQYF.

The table lists this clone with a few counts. The chain links TRBV11-2 to TRBJ1-1; no firm D call. Germline V gene data show CDR1 as SGHAT and CDR2 as FQNNGV. The CDR3 has 13 amino acids. The V and J ends lost 4 bases and 0 bases respectively, with 6 bases between them. Here the CDR3 DNA reads TGTGCCAGCAGCTCCACCGTGAACACTGAAGCTTTCTTT. Protein: CASSSTVNTEAFF.

This clone was picked up one time. The chain is built from TRBV6-5 and TRBJ1-5; 10 bases align to TRBD1. The germline V gene has CDR1 MNHEY and CDR2 SVGAGI. CDR3 length equals 15 residues. V trimming: 6 bases; J trimming: 6 bases; junction bases outside the gene matches: 8. The CDR3 DNA reads as TGTGCCAGCAGCAGACAGGGGGCGCTGGGTCAGCCCCAGCATTTT. It yields the protein CASSRQGALGQPQHF.

The chain carries TRBV29-1 and TRBJ2-2, with 10 bases that match TRBD1. With 3 bases clipped from V and 6 bases from J, the junction kept 4 bases outside the gene matches. Germline assignment: CDR1 SQVTM and CDR2 ANQGSEA. The CDR3 consists of 14 residues. The CDR3 nucleotides are TGCAGCGTTGAGAGACAGGGGGCTCCCGGGGAGCTGTTTTTT. It translates to CSVERQGAPGELFF.

Only a few counts were recorded for this clone. The rearrangement links TRBV7-8 to TRBJ2-5; tentative D call: TRBD2 (7 bases). CDR1 and CDR2 (germline): SGHVS, FQNEAQ. This CDR3 has 17 amino acids. V dropped 2 bases and J dropped 5 bases, with 21 bases sitting between them. CDR3 sequence (DNA): TGTGCCAGCAGCTTAAGGGAGGGCTATCGGGGGGCGGAGACCCAGTACTTC. It codes for CASSLREGYRGAETQYF.

The chain employs TRBV30 and TRBJ2-5; a weak D match, TRBD2 (6 bases). The length of the CDR3 is 13 residues. V lost 3 bases and J 5 bases, leaving 13 bases between the germline ends. The germline V gene has CDR1 GTSNPN and CDR2 SVGIG (reference sequence). In DNA, the CDR3 is TGTGCCTGGAGGGGACTGCTTATTGAGACCCAGTACTTC. It translates to CAWRGLLIETQYF.

The V and J genes are TRBV29-1 and TRBJ1-2; unclear D gene. This CDR3 is 13 amino acids long. Germline loops: CDR1 SQVTM, CDR2 ANQGSEA. V lost 6 bases, J lost 3 bases, and 14 bases lay in between. The CDR3 DNA reads TGCAGCGTAGCAAAAGGGTCAGACTATGGCTACACCTTC. Translation gives CSVAKGSDYGYTF.

The rearrangement links TRBV9 to TRBJ2-1; TRBD2 agrees at 8 bases. The ends lost 4 bases at V and 0 bases at J; junction bases unmatched: 6. Germline CDR1 reads SGDLS; CDR2 reads YYNGEE. The CDR3 loop spans 16 amino acids. For the CDR3, the DNA is TGTGCCAGCAGCCTTAGCGGGGTAAGCTCCTACAATGAGCAGTTCTTC. This encodes CASSLSGVSSYNEQFF.

The chain carries TRBV7-9 and TRBJ1-5; TRBD1 matches at 9 bases. V gave up 5 bases and J gave up 0 bases; unmatched junction bases: 14. Germline CDR1 and CDR2: SEHNR and FQNEAQ (reference sequence). The CDR3 sequence is 19 residues long. This CDR3 is CASSVRTGVHRDSNQPQHF. The CDR3 nucleotides are TGTGCCAGCAGCGTTAGGACAGGGGTCCACCGAGATAGCAATCAGCCCCAGCATTTT.

The chain recombines TRBV18 with TRBJ2-6, with 7 positions matching TRBD1. V dropped 6 bases and J dropped 7; count of bases not matched to a gene: 9. The CDR3 loop spans 15 amino acids. Germline V gene data show CDR1 as KGHSH and CDR2 as LQKENI. CDR3 amino acids: CASSLDRVFANVLTF. The CDR3, as DNA: TGTGCCAGCTCCCTCGACAGGGTTTTTGCCAACGTCCTGACTTTC.

This rearrangement joins TRBV5-1 to TRBJ1-1; D might be TRBD1 (5 bases). This CDR3 region has 14 residues. Germline V lookup: CDR1 SGHRS, CDR2 YFSETQ. Deletions cut 4 bases from V and 1 base from J, with 11 bases between. The CDR3 region is CASSLRGQNTEAFF. The CDR3 coding sequence is TGCGCCAGCAGCCTACGCGGACAGAACACTGAAGCTTTCTTT.

The chain combines TRBV19 with TRBJ2-7; 9 nucleotides align to TRBD1. The germline gives CDR1 LNHDA, CDR2 SQIVND (reference sequence). The junction had 15 bases not matched to a gene; V was cut back by 6 bases and J by 6 bases. The CDR3 is 16 amino acids. DNA for the CDR3: TGTGCCAGTAGCGCACTGGGGACAGGGATGGATAGCGAGCAGTACTTC. This codes for CASSALGTGMDSEQYF.

This clone appeared a few times. V gene TRBV6-1 combines with J gene TRBJ2-7; perhaps TRBD1 as D (5 bases). The CDR3 totals 14 residues. V lost 6 bases to trimming and J lost 1 base, with 13 bases between them. Germline loops: CDR1 MNHNS, CDR2 SASEGT. The CDR3 loop is CASRRVGESYEQYF. Here the CDR3 DNA reads TGTGCCAGCAGAAGGGTAGGGGAATCCTACGAGCAGTACTTC.

This chain connects TRBV4-2 to TRBJ2-7, with 11 bases identical to TRBD1. In germline, CDR1 is LGHNA, CDR2 YNFKEQ. Trimming took 1 base from V and 7 from J; bases not matched to a gene: 6. The CDR3 runs to 15 residues. The CDR3 coding sequence is TGTGCCAGCAGCCAAGGGACAGGGGGCCCACGAGAGCAGTACTTC. Translated, it gives CASSQGTGGPREQYF.